This TCR beta chain originates from a study of blood T cells in healthy people across ages. For the study at large: The capture of about one barcoded beta molecule per two T cells was achieved by template switching.

Findings and limits, study-wide: The recorded TCR beta diversity per million T cells decreased in a roughly linear manner with age.

Regarding this clonotype: Antigen specificity is unknown.

The germline CDR1 and CDR2 sequences are DFQATT and SNEGSKA (reference sequence). With 5 bases removed from V and 5 bases from J, the gap between germline ends came to 27 bases. The CDR3 loop spans 17 amino acids. Next came a second PCR, run for about 6 to 11 cycles, which used a sample-barcoded 5' primer along with a J-beta primer mix. TCRdb redid the calling of the 5' RACE reads with MiXCR, one entry per CDR3 protein. The table includes hundreds of thousands of distinct CDR3 sequences, under 40% detected once. The sequence derives from a man aged 18 to 30 in good health. The V call is TRBV20-1, the J call TRBJ2-5; D not certain. The sequenced sample was blood. Written as DNA, the CDR3 is TGCAGTGCTGAATCCGCCAGTGCGTTTCAAGTTGGGGAGACCCAGTACTTC. The encoded protein is CSAESASAFQVGETQYF.